This T cell receptor beta chain was captured by sequencing in a study of T cells in Graves' hyperthyroidism and ophthalmopathy (dated by TCRdb to the late 2010s). About the investigation overall: A discovery cohort of about 96 patients, roughly 45 with Graves' ophthalmopathy and more than 55 with stable Graves' hyperthyroidism, was used to find distinguishing TCR V-J signatures. The paper describes TCR Vbeta CDR3 sequencing of about 140 peripheral blood samples, made up of fewer than 50 ophthalmopathy patients, over 70 hyperthyroidism patients and roughly 17 progressor patients. Whether ophthalmopathy could be predicted prospectively was tested in an independent validation cohort made up of 18 to 20 hyperthyroidism patients plus 17 patients who later progressed to ophthalmopathy. Once sampling was done, hyperthyroidism patients were given methimazole at a starting dose of 30 mg daily, whereas ophthalmopathy patients were given high-dose intravenous methylprednisolone. The 100 discovery patients were randomly divided into training and test sets at a 7:3 ratio. In roughly six Graves' hyperthyroidism patients, the study also compared T-cell repertoires from thyroid tissue with T-cell repertoires from blood.

The study excluded patients with uncontrolled infections, other autoimmune diseases, pregnancy or lactation. Diagnoses relied on clinical symptoms, serum thyroxine and TRAb, thyroid ultrasound and orbital computed tomography. Total RNA was extracted with Trizol reagent, and quality was checked on an Agilent 2100 Bioanalyzer. The research as a whole found: In validation, the model predicted progression to ophthalmopathy a median of roughly 6.5 months before onset, with roughly 70% sensitivity and 72.22% specificity. In cross-validation, a model built on a 13 V-J signature told ophthalmopathy apart from stable hyperthyroidism with 85% to 90% sensitivity and roughly 82% specificity, and in testing the same model reached 80%/75%. Blood samples also contained most of the expanded thyroid clonotypes (frequency above 0.001), which suggests that blood repertoires may reflect thyroid immune responses. No statistical method was used to fix the sample size in advance, and group allocation was not hidden from the investigators.

Remarks on this clonotype: There is no known antigen for this receptor. No per-base quality is available; no much larger clone lies one base away.

The TCR beta CDR3 regions were amplified from RNA transcripts. For the first round of RT-PCR on the TCR CDR3, the HTBI primer set was used together with the Qiagen OneStep RT-PCR kit. Libraries were constructed in a second round of multiplex PCR, after which size selection and purification were carried out. The libraries were sequenced on an Illumina HiSeq2000 using paired-end 100 bp reads. On the study's bioinformatics: Raw data were processed with SOAPnuke, discarding reads with adapters, uncalled bases, mean Phred below 15, or no exact constant-primer or identifier match. High-quality paired reads were merged using COPE v1.2.5, and each unique nucleotide sequence was defined as a clonotype. MiTCR v1.1 was used to align the clonotypes against IMGT TRBV, TRBD and TRBJ reference segments. The analysis included only V-J combinations with a frequency above 0.0001, which together covered approximately 99% of the repertoires. A TCS score was defined as the ratio of F50 (clonal expansion) to E x V (chaos), with BLOSUM62-based TCRdist applied between CDR3 peptides within each V-J. Welch's t-statistics and random forest reduced fewer than 600 V-J features to 13, which were used in a naive Bayes classifier (R e1071). Thyroid-blood repertoire similarity was quantified with the Morisita-Horn index. The raw public reads went through TCRdb reprocessing: fastp at Q25, MiXCR clone calling, in-frame beta chains kept. Duplicate CDR3 protein sequences are folded into a single record with the most common DNA and genes. These V and J calls rely on TCRdb rather than the paper's analysis. The sample yields hundreds of thousands of distinct CDR3 sequences; 40% to 55% were counted once. About 7.2% of the sample rests with the top ten.

From its cysteine to its phenylalanine, the CDR3 spans 18 amino acids. The sequence is cut down to CDR3 DNA, 54 bases in frame from base 1. Looking up the germline V gene (reference sequence) yields CDR1 DFQATT and CDR2 SNEGSKA. V is clipped by 3 bases and J by 0 bases, and the sequence between their germline boundaries is 21 bases long. The sequence was collected from an adult man with Graves' disease, either hyperthyroidism or ophthalmopathy (not recorded which). Sequencing was performed on peripheral blood or thyroid tissue (not recorded which). The chain couples TRBV20-1 to TRBJ1-3; no D gene can be assigned with confidence. Here is the DNA: TGCAGTGCTAGTCCCCCGTTAGGAGGGAAGAGCTCTGGAAACACCATATATTTT. Its protein is CSASPPLGGKSSGNTIYF.